The present entry profiles one T cell receptor (beta chain) with its context. The antigen is unknown. The length of the CDR3 is 13 residues. Germline V CDR1 and CDR2: LGHNA, YSLEER. Trimming removed 1 base from V and 8 bases from J, with 8 bases in between. This record belongs to a study of cytomegalovirus exposure and HLA in healthy donors. Study conclusions and caveats: Cytomegalovirus association was listed for 150 or so TCR beta chains. There were a few CMV-associated chains whose specificity for CMV antigens was confirmed in vitro.

Using immunoSEQ multiplex PCR, the repertoire was profiled, and TCRdb retains in-frame clones only, with some absent. In the table there are about 56,000 clones, around nine tenths of which are singletons. The V and J genes are TRBV4-3 and TRBJ1-4, with no clear D. The clonotype was recovered from a man aged 18 to 29 in good health and CMV-seronegative. Sample: PBMCs. CDR3 sequence: CASSQGLGEKLFF. The CDR3, as DNA: TGCGCCAGCAGCCAAGGGTTGGGCGAAAAACTGTTTTTT.